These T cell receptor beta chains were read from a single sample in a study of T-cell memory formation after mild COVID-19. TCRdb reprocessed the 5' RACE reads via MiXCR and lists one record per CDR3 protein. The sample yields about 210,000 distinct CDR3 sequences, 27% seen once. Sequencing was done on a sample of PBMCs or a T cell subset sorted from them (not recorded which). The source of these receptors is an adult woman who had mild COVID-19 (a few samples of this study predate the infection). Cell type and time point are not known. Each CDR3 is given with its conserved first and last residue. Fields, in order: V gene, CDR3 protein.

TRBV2,CAMRTGGSYEQYF
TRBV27,CASSSFSGGAVIEQFF
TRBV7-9,CASSHTTGRTEAFF
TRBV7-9,CASSLERGRGFSYNEQFF
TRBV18,CASSPPQALNTEAFF
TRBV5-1,CASSLGGTGVAYEQYF
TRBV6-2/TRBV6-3,CASSKRPGQGDTEAFF
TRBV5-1,CASSGSGNTEAFF
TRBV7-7,CASTSGKDSQLYGYTF
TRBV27,CASSYLPGTSGSYNEQFF
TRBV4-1,CASSQAAPIGYGYTF
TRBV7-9,CASSFLGDTQYF
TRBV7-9,CASSLRTSGLDNEQFF
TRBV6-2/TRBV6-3,CASSSTIMNTEAFF
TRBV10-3,CAISETANQPQHF
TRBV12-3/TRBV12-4,CASTKTGELFF
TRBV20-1,CSASRIPLTGETQYF
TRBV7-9,CASSQSTGYGTEAFF
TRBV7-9,CASSLAVNIQYF
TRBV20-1,CSAPGQGFLNEQFF
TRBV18,CASSRANTGELFF
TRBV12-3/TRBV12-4,CASSLAGLAGGNEQFF
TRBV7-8,CASINLQGVNTEAFF
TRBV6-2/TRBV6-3,CASSYPGTRTDTQYF
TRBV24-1,CATSDLRQGANTDTQYF
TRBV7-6,CASSSPGGLAGAYQETQYF
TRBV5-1,CASSLVDEQYF
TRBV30,CAWSVPGQMNTEAFF
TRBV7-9,CASTTPPGTSSYEQYF
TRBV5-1,CASSLVRSTGELFF
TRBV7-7,CASSLEGHVGGELFF
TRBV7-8,CASSPENGVWQETQYF
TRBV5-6,CASSSHPKDTQYF
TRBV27,CASSFDGNYGYTF
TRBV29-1,CSVAPSAHYEQYF
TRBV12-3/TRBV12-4,CASSQERPHYNEQFF
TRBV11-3,CASSQGLARTGELFF
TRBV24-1,CATSDPREVGGRAFF
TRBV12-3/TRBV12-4,CASSTGRSAEAFF
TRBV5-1,CASSPPGLTETQYF
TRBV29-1,CSVSKTGGDTEAFF
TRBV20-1,CSARDLSGSGGNSPLHF
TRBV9,CASSVTPRLERGDNEQFF
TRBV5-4,CASSSDRIDEKLFF
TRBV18,CASSPREDRRSYNEQFF
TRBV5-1,CASSSTGTGANVLTF
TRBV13,CASSPPLQSKGTTSTDTQYF
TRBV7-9,CASSLASRGELFF